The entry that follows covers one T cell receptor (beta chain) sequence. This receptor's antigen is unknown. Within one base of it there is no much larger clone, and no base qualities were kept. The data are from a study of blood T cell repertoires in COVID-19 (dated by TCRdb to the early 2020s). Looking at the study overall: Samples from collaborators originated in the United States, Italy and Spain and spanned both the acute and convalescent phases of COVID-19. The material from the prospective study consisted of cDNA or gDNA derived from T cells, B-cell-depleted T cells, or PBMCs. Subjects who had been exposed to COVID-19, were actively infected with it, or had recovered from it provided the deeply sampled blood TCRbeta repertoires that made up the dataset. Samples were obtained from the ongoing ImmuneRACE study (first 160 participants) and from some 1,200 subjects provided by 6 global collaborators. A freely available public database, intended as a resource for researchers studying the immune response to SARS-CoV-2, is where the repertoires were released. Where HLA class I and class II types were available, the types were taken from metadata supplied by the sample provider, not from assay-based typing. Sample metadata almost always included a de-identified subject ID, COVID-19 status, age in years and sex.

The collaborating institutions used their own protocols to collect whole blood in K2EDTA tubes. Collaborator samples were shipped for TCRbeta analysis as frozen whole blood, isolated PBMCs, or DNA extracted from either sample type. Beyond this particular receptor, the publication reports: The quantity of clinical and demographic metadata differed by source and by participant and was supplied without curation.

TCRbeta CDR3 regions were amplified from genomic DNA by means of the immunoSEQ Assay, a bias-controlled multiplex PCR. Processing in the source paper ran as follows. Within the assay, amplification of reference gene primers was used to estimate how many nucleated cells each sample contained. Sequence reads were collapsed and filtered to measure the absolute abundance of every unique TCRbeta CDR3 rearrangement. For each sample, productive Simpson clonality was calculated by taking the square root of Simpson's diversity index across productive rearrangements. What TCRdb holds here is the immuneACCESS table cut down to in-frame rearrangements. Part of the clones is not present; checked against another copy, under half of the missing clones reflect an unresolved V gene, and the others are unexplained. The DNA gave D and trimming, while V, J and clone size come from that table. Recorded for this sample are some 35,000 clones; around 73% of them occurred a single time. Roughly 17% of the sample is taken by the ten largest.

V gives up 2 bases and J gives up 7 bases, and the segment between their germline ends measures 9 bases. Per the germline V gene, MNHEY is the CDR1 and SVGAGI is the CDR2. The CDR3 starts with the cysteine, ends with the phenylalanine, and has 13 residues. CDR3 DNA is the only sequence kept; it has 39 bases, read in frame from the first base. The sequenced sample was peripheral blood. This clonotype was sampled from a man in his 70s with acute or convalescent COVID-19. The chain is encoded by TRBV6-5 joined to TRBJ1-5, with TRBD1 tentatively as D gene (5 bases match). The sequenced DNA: TGTGCCAGCAGTTACGGTAGGGGACAGCCCCAGCATTTT. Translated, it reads CASSYGRGQPQHF.